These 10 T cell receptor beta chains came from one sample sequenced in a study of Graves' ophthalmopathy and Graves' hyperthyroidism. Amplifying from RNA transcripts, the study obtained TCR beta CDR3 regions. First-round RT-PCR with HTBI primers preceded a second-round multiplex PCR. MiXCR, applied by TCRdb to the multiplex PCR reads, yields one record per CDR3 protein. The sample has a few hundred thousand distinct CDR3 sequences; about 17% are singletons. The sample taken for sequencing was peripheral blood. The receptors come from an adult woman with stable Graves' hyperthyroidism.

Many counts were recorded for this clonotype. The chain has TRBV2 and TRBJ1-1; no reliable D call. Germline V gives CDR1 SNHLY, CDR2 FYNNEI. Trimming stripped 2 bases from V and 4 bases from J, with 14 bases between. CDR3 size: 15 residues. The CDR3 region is CASSELLPGATEAFF. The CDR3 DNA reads TGTGCCAGCAGTGAACTTCTCCCTGGAGCCACTGAAGCTTTCTTT.

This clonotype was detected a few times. As DNA, the CDR3 is TGTGCCACCTCACAGGGGAGGTCCTACAATGAGCAGTTCTTC. This codes for CATSQGRSYNEQFF. The chain carries TRBV24-1 and TRBJ2-1; tentatively, D is TRBD1 (7 bases). Per germline, CDR1 KGHDR and CDR2 SFDVKD. V was shortened by 9 bases and J by 1 base, with 12 bases between the two germline ends. The CDR3 covers 14 residues.

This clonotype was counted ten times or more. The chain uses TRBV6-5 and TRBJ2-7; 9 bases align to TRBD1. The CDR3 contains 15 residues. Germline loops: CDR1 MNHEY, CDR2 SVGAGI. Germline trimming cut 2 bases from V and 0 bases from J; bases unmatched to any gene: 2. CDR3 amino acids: CASSYDRGDSYEQYF. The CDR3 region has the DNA TGTGCCAGCAGTTACGACAGGGGGGACTCCTACGAGCAGTACTTC.

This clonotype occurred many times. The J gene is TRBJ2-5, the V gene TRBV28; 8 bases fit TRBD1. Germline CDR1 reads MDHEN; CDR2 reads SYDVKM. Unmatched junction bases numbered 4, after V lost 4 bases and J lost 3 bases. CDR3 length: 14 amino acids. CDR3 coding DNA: TGTGCCAGCAGTTCCCAGGGGGCCGAAGAGACCCAGTACTTC. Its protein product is CASSSQGAEETQYF.

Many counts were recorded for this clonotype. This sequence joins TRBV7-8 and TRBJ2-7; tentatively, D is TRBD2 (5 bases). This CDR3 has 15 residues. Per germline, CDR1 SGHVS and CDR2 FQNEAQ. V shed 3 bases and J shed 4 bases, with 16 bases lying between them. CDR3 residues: CASSFFRESRYEQYF. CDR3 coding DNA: TGTGCCAGCAGCTTTTTCCGGGAAAGTCGGTACGAGCAGTACTTC.

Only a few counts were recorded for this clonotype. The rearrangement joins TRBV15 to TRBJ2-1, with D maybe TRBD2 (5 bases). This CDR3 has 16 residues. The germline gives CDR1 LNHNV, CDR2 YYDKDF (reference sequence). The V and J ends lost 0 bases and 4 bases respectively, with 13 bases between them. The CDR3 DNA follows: TGTGCCACCAGCAGAGATGCGGCTAGCAGTTACAATGAGCAGTTCTTC. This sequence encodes CATSRDAASSYNEQFF.

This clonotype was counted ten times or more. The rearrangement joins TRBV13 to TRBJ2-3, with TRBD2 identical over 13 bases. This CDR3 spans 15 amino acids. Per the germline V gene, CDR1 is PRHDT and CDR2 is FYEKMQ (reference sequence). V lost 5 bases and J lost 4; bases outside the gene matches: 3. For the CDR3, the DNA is TGTGCCAGCAGCCCTGGACTAGCGGGAGCAGATACGCAGTATTTT. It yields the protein CASSPGLAGADTQYF.

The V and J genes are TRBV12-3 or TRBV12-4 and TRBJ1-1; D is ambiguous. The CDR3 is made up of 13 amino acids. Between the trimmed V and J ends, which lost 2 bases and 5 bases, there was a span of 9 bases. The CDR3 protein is CASSLRWRTEAFF. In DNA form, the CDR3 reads TGTGCCAGCAGTTTAAGATGGCGGACTGAAGCTTTCTTT.

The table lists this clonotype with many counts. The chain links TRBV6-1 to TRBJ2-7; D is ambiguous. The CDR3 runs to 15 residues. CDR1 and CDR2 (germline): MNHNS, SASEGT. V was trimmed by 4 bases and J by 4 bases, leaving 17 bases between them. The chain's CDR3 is CASSAASSRSYEQYF. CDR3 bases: TGTGCCAGCAGTGCCGCTAGTTCCCGGAGTTACGAGCAGTACTTC.

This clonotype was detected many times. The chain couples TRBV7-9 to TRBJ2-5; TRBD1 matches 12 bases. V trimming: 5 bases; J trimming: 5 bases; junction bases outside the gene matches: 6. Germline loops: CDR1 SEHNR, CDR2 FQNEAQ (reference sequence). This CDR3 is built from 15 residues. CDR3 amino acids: CASSQGQGAAETQYF. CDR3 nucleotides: TGTGCCAGCAGCCAGGGACAGGGGGCCGCTGAGACCCAGTACTTC.